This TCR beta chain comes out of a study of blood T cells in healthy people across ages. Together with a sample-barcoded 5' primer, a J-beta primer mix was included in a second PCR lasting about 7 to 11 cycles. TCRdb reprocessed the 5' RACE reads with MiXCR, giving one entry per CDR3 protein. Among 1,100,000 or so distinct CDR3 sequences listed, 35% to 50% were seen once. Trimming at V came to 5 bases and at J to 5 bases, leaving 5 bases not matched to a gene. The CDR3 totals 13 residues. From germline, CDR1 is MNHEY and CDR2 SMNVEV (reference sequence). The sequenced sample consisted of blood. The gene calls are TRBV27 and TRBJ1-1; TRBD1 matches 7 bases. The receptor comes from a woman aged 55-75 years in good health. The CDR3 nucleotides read TGTGCCAGCAGTGACAGGGTTCGTACTGAAGCTTTCTTT. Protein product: CASSDRVRTEAFF.